A selection of T cell receptor beta chains follows, all from one sample in a study of OX40 agonist ivuxolimab in advanced cancers. Sequencing used immunoSEQ multiplex PCR; TCRdb keeps in-frame clones, though not all of them. The sample records roughly 99,000 clones, less than 95% being singletons. The starting material was CD4+ or CD8+ T cells sorted from blood, obtained in a trial of the OX40 agonist ivuxolimab. These receptors came from an adult with an advanced solid tumor such as melanoma, head and neck, liver or kidney cancer. Both conserved end residues are part of each CDR3. The D gene is left open where the match is weak. Not all rows give a size; the values are once, few, many and, for expanded clones, a class.

d_call j_call v_call clone_size cdr3_nt cdr3_aa
NA TRBJ1-2 TRBV11-3 NA TGTGCCAGCAGCTTGGATTGGTCGGCTGCACAGAACTATGGCTACACCTTC CASSLDWSAAQNYGYTF
TRBD1 TRBJ1-1 TRBV25-1 NA TGTGCCAGCCTGGGACAGGGGGGGACTGAAGCTTTCTTT CASLGQGGTEAFF
NA TRBJ1-3 TRBV11-2 NA TGTGCCAGCAGCTTAAGCGGCGGGGGAGGAAACACCATATATTTT CASSLSGGGGNTIYF
NA TRBJ2-5 TRBV19 NA TGTGCCAGTAGTATAGGTCGGCAGGGGGGAGAGACCCAGTACTTC CASSIGRQGGETQYF
TRBD1 TRBJ1-5 TRBV6-1 NA TGTGCCAGCACTGAGGGGGCCAATCAGCCCCAGCATTTT CASTEGANQPQHF
NA TRBJ1-1 TRBV6-6 NA TGTGCCAGCAATACCGACAGACTAATGAACACTGAAGCTTTCTTT CASNTDRLMNTEAFF
NA TRBJ2-5 TRBV5-6 NA TGTGCCAGCAGCTTGTTGACAGGAGAGACCCAGTACTTC CASSLLTGETQYF
NA TRBJ2-7 TRBV6-6 few TGTGCCAGCACTCTCGAGGGGTCCTACGAGCAGTACTTC CASTLEGSYEQYF
TRBD2 TRBJ2-1 TRBV5-5 NA TGTGCCAGCACCCCCGGGACTAGCGGGAGCTCCTACAATGAGCAGTTCTTC CASTPGTSGSSYNEQFF
NA TRBJ1-3 TRBV11-2 NA TGTGCCAGCAGCTTACAGGGGTTGAATTCTGGAAACACCATATATTTT CASSLQGLNSGNTIYF
NA TRBJ2-3 TRBV10-3 NA TGTGCCATCAGTGATCCAAGCGGGAGCACAGATACGCAGTATTTT CAISDPSGSTDTQYF
TRBD2 TRBJ2-1 TRBV4-1 NA TGCGCCAGCAGCCAAGCACCAGCGGGAGGGGTGCATGAGCAGTTCTTC CASSQAPAGGVHEQFF
NA TRBJ1-4 TRBV28 NA TGTGCCAGCACCCCCCCTGGGAAGGGAACTAATGAAAAACTGTTTTTT CASTPPGKGTNEKLFF
NA TRBJ2-4 TRBV7-8 NA TGTGCCAGCAGCTTAGGGTACAGCCAGGCCAAAAACATTCAGTACTTC CASSLGYSQAKNIQYF
NA TRBJ1-4 TRBV28 NA TGTGCCAGCAGTTTACCCCCACGGCAGATTTTT CASSLPPRQIF
TRBD1 TRBJ2-1 TRBV6-5 once TGTGCCAGCAGTCTCGGGACAGGGGATATGATTAGGCAGTTCTTC CASSLGTGDMIRQFF
NA TRBJ2-7 TRBV10-1 NA TGCGCCAGCAGTGATTCAGGGTGGGACGAGCAGTACTTC CASSDSGWDEQYF
NA TRBJ2-7 TRBV6-5 NA TGTGCCAGCCTTCGGGTCTCTGAGCCCTACGAGCAGTACTTC CASLRVSEPYEQYF
TRBD1 TRBJ1-1 TRBV7-3 NA TGTGCCAGCAGCCCTCGAGAGCAGGGGGTGGGGAACACTGAAGCTTTCTTT CASSPREQGVGNTEAFF
TRBD2 TRBJ2-1 TRBV19 NA TGTGCCAGTAGTCCGACTTCCGGGACTAGCGGCCACAATGAGCAGTTCTTC CASSPTSGTSGHNEQFF
TRBD2 TRBJ2-1 TRBV5-1 once TGCGCCAGCAGCTTGGCCCCACTAGCGGGAGGTTACAATGAGCAGTTCTTC CASSLAPLAGGYNEQFF
NA TRBJ1-1 TRBV10-3 NA TGTGCCATCAGCTCCGGGGGGGACATGAACACTGAAGCTTTCTTT CAISSGGDMNTEAFF
TRBD2 TRBJ2-7 TRBV7-3 NA TGTGCCAGCAGGTATGTGGGAGGGGAGGAACACGAGCAGTACTTC CASRYVGGEEHEQYF
TRBD2 TRBJ2-3 TRBV28 NA TGTGCCAGCAGTCCCCCGACGTGGGAGGGAAGATATACGCAGTATTTT CASSPPTWEGRYTQYF
NA TRBJ1-1 TRBV6-5 NA TGTGCCAGCAGTGGGTGGGTGAACACTGAAGCTTTCTTT CASSGWVNTEAFF
NA TRBJ1-1 TRBV9 NA TGTGCCAGCAGCGTGGCGACGAACACTGAAGCTTTCTTT CASSVATNTEAFF
TRBD1 TRBJ1-5 TRBV6-1 NA TGTGCCAGCAGCCATGACAGGGGGCTTCAGCCCCAGCATTTT CASSHDRGLQPQHF
NA TRBJ2-7 TRBV4-2 NA TGTGCCAGCAGCCAAGAGGACGAGCAGTACTTC CASSQEDEQYF
NA TRBJ2-3 TRBV7-8 few TGTGCCAGCAGCCCTTTGCCGGGAAAGAGCACAGATACGCAGTATTTT CASSPLPGKSTDTQYF
TRBD1 TRBJ1-2 TRBV19 NA TGTGCCAGTAGTACCCGGACAGGGGTGGGCTATGGCTACACCTTC CASSTRTGVGYGYTF
NA TRBJ2-1 TRBV11-3 NA TGTGCCAGCAGCTTAGCCTCTTACAATGAGCAGTTCTTC CASSLASYNEQFF
TRBD1 TRBJ2-4 TRBV7-6 once TGTGCCAGCAGCTTGCCGTCACAGGGGGCCAACATTCAGTACTTC CASSLPSQGANIQYF
TRBD2 TRBJ2-5 TRBV7-8 NA TGTGCCAGCAGACGAAGCGGGGGGATGAGGGAGACCCAGTACTTC CASRRSGGMRETQYF
NA TRBJ2-5 TRBV15 NA TGTGCCACCAGCAGAGATCCGCCAATGGGGGAGACCCAGTACTTC CATSRDPPMGETQYF
TRBD1 TRBJ1-2 TRBV6-1 NA TGTGCCAGCACCGGACAGGGACATGGCTACACCTTC CASTGQGHGYTF
TRBD1 TRBJ1-1 TRBV7-2 NA TGTGCCAGCAGCTTAGTAGGGACAGGGGGCGCGAGGGGTGAAGCTTTCTTT CASSLVGTGGARGEAFF
NA TRBJ1-5 TRBV4-1 NA TGCGCCAGCAGCCAAGAAGGTTGGAGCAATCAGCCCCAGCATTTT CASSQEGWSNQPQHF
NA TRBJ2-7 TRBV19 NA TGTGCCAGTAGTCCTCAGTGGGGGTTCTACGAGCAGTACTTC CASSPQWGFYEQYF
NA TRBJ2-1 TRBV2 NA TGTGCCAGCAGTAGTGATTTAGCGGAGTACAATGAGCAGTTCTTC CASSSDLAEYNEQFF
TRBD1 TRBJ2-5 TRBV25-1 NA TGTGCCAGCAGTCCCAGACAGGGCCAAGAGACCCAGTACTTC CASSPRQGQETQYF
NA TRBJ1-3 TRBV27 NA TGTGCCAGCAGACCCGGGACACCCTCTGGAAACACCATATATTTT CASRPGTPSGNTIYF
NA TRBJ1-3 TRBV9 few TGTGCCAGCGCCATGGGGGGTGGGTCTGGAAACACCATATATTTT CASAMGGGSGNTIYF